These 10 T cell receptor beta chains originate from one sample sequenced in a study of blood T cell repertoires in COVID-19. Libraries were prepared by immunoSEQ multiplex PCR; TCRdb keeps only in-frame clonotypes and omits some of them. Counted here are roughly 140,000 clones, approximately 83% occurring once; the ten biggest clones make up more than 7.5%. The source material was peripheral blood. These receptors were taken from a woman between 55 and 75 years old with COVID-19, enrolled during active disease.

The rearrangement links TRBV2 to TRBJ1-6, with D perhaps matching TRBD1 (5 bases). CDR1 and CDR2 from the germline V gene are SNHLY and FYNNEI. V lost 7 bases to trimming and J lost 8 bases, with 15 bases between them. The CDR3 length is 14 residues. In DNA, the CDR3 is TGTGCCAGCACCCTGGGGCAGAAGGATTCACCCCTCCACTTT. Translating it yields CASTLGQKDSPLHF.

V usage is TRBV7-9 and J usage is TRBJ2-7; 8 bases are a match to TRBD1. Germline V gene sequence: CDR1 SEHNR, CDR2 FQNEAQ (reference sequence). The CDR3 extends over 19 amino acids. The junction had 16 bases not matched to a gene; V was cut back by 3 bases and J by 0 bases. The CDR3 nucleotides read TGTGCCAGCAGCTTCCAAAAGACTCTCCAGGGGGCGCCCTCCTACGAGCAGTACTTC. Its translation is CASSFQKTLQGAPSYEQYF.

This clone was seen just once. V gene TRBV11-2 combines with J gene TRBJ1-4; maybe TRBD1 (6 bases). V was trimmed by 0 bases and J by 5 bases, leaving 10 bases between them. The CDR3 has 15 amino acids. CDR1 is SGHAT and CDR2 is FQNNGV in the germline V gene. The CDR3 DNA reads TGTGCCAGCAGCTTAGACGCAGGGGAGAATGAAAAACTGTTTTTT. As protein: CASSLDAGENEKLFF.

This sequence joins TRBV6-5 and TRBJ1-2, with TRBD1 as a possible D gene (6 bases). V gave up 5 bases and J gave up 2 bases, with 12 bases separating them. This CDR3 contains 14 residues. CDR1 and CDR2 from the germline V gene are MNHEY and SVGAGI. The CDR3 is CASSRDTVNYGYTF. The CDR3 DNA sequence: TGTGCCAGCAGTCGGGACACGGTGAACTATGGCTACACCTTC.

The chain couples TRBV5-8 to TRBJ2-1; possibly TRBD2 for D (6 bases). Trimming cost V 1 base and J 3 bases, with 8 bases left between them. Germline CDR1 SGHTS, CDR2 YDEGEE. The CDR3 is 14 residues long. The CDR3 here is CASSLTGGYNEQFF. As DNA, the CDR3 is TGTGCCAGCAGCTTGACCGGGGGCTACAATGAGCAGTTCTTC.

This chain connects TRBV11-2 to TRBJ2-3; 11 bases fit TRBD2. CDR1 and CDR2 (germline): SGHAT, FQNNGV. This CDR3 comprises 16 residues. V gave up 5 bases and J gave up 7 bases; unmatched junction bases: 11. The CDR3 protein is CASSRTSGPSIYTQYF. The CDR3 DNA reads TGTGCCAGCAGCCGGACTAGCGGGCCTAGTATTTATACGCAGTATTTT.

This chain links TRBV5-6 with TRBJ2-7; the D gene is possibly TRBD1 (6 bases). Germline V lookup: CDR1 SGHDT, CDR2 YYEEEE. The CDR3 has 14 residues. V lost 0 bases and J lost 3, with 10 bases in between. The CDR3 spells CASSLDSDSYEQYF. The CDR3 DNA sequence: TGTGCCAGCAGCTTGGATTCGGACAGCTACGAGCAGTACTTC.

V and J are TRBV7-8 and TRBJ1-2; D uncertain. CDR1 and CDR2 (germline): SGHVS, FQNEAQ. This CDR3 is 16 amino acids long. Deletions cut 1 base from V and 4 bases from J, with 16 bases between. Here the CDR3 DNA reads TGTGCCAGCAGCTTAGTAGCGGGCATGTTCAGCTATGGCTACACCTTC. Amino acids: CASSLVAGMFSYGYTF. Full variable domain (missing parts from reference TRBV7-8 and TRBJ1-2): GAGVSQSPRYKVAKRGQDVALRCDPISGHVSLFWYQQALGQGPEFLTYFQNEAQLDKSGLPSDRFFAERPEGSVSTLKIQRTQQEDSAVYLCASSLVAGMFSYGYTFGSGTRLTVV.

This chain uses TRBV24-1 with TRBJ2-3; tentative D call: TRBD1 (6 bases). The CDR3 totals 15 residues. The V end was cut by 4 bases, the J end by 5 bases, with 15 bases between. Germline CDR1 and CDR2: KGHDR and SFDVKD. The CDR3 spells CATSDSRGPGDTQYF. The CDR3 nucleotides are TGTGCCACCAGTGACTCCAGGGGTCCGGGAGATACGCAGTATTTT.

CDR3 sequence (DNA): TGTGCCAGCAGTTATTTGGCGACAGGTTACTATGGCTACACCTTC. Translation gives CASSYLATGYYGYTF. The chain recombines TRBV6-5 with TRBJ1-2; D is perhaps TRBD1 (6 bases). The CDR3 totals 15 residues. Germline V gene sequence: CDR1 MNHEY, CDR2 SVGAGI. The ends were cut back, 3 bases at V and 3 bases at J, with 14 bases in the middle.